This is a list of T cell receptor beta chains from one sample in a study of cytomegalovirus exposure and HLA in healthy donors. Repertoires were generated with immunoSEQ multiplex PCR, while TCRdb's copy carries only in-frame clones and drops some. The sample holds under 250,000 clones, roughly 85% seen once. The specimen sequenced was PBMCs. Source of these receptors: a woman in her forties or fifties in good health and CMV-seronegative. Both conserved end residues are part of each CDR3. Each record gives: D gene, clone size, V gene, J gene, CDR3 DNA, CDR3 protein. The D gene is left open where the match is weak. Rows give clone size only sometimes, using once, few, many, or a class for an expanded clone.

.	.	TRBV7-9	TRBJ2-5	TGTGCCAGCAGCTTACCACAGGGGGGGGAGCAGTACTTC	CASSLPQGGEQYF
TRBD1	few	TRBV7-2	TRBJ2-7	TGTGCCAGCAGCGGGGGGACAGGGCCCCGATACGAGCAGTACTTC	CASSGGTGPRYEQYF
TRBD1	once	TRBV28	TRBJ1-1	TGTGCCAGCCGAGGGGGCGGATTTCGAACTGAAGCTTTCTTT	CASRGGGFRTEAFF
.	once	TRBV28	TRBJ2-7	TGTGCCAGCAGTTGGGGGGACTACGAGCAGTACTTC	CASSWGDYEQYF
.	.	TRBV30	TRBJ1-2	TGTGCCTGGAAGTGGAGGGGTCCTTTTGGCTACACCTTC	CAWKWRGPFGYTF
TRBD2	few	TRBV19	TRBJ2-3	TGTGCCAGTAGTTCAGCGGGAGGGCCAGATACGCAGTATTTT	CASSSAGGPDTQYF
TRBD2	.	TRBV29-1	TRBJ2-5	TGCAGCGCCATGACTAGCGGGGAGACCCAGTACTTC	CSAMTSGETQYF
.	.	TRBV19	TRBJ1-1	TGTGCCAGTACCCCGGACAGATCGAACACTGAAGCTTTCTTT	CASTPDRSNTEAFF
TRBD2	.	TRBV6-1	TRBJ2-2	TGTGCCAGCAGTGAACTAGCGGGAGGAGGCGGGGAGCTGTTTTTT	CASSELAGGGGELFF
.	.	TRBV19	TRBJ1-4	TGTGCCAGTAGTCCCCGGAGTTCGTGGCTGTTTTTT	CASSPRSSWLFF
.	.	TRBV19	TRBJ2-5	TGTGCCAGTACGGATCCCTCGGGGGAGACCCAGTACTTC	CASTDPSGETQYF
.	.	TRBV6-1	TRBJ1-1	TGTGCCAGCAGTTCACACAGGCCGGGTGGCACTGAAGCTTTCTTT	CASSSHRPGGTEAFF
.	.	TRBV5-1	TRBJ2-1	TGCGCCAGCAGCTTGGTCACGGGATCCTACAATGAGCAGTTCTTC	CASSLVTGSYNEQFF
.	.	TRBV5-1	TRBJ2-7	TGCGCCAGCAGCTTGGCCCCGCCCGACAGTTACGAGCAGTACTTC	CASSLAPPDSYEQYF
.	.	TRBV2	TRBJ2-7	TGTGCCAGCGTAGGGGGGGTTTTCCACGAGCAGTACTTC	CASVGGVFHEQYF
.	.	TRBV18	TRBJ2-5	TGTGCCAGCTCACCGAGACAGGCCACGTACCAAGAGACCCAGTACTTC	CASSPRQATYQETQYF
.	.	TRBV30	TRBJ1-5	TGTGCCTGGAGTGTCGAAACCCTGAGAGGCAATCAGCCCCAGCATTTT	CAWSVETLRGNQPQHF
TRBD2	.	TRBV28	TRBJ2-7	TGTGCCAGCAGTTTAACCGCTAGCGGGAGTTTCTACGAGCAGTACTTC	CASSLTASGSFYEQYF